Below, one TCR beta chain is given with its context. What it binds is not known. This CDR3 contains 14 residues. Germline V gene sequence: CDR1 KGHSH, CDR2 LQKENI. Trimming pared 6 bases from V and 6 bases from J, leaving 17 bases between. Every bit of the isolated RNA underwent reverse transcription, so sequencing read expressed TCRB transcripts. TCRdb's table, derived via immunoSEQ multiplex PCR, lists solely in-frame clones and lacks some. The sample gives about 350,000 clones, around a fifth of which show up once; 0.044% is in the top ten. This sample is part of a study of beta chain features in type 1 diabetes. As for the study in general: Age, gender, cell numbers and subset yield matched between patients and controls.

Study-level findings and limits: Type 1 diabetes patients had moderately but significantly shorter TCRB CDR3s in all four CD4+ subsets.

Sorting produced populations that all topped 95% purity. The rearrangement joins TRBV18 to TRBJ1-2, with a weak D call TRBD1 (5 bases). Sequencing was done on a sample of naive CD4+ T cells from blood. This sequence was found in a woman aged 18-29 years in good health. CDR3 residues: CASSPTAIRDGYTF. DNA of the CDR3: TGTGCCAGCTCGCCGACAGCGATCAGGGATGGCTACACCTTC.